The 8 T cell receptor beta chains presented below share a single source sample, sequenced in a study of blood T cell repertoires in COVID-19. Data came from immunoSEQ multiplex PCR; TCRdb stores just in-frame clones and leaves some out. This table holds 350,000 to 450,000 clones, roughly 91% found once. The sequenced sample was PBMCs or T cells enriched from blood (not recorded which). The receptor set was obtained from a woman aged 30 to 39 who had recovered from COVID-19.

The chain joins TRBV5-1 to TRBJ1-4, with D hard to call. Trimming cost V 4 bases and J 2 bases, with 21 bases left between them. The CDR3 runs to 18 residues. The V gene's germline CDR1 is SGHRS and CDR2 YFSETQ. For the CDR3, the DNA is TGCGCCAGCAGCCTATTAGGACCGGGGTTTATGACTAATGAAAAACTGTTTTTT. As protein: CASSLLGPGFMTNEKLFF.

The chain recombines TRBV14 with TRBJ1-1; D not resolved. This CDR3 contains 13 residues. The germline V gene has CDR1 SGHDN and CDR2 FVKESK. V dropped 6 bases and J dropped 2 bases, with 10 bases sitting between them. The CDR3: CASSTKFNTEAFF. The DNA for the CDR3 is TGTGCCAGCAGTACTAAATTTAACACTGAAGCTTTCTTT.

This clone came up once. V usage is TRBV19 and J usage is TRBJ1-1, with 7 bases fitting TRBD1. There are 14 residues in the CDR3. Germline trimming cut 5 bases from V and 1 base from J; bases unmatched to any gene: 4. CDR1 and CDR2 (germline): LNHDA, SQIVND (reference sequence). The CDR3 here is CASSSRQGNTEAFF. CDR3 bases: TGTGCCAGTAGTTCACGACAGGGGAACACTGAAGCTTTCTTT.

CDR3 sequence: CASSPGRVNEKLFF. The CDR3 bases are TGTGCCAGCAGCCCAGGGCGCGTTAATGAAAAACTGTTTTTT. The chain is built from TRBV9 and TRBJ1-4; tentatively, D is TRBD1 (5 bases). With 4 bases removed from V and 4 bases from J, the gap between germline ends came to 11 bases. The length of the CDR3 is 14 residues. Germline assignment: CDR1 SGDLS and CDR2 YYNGEE.

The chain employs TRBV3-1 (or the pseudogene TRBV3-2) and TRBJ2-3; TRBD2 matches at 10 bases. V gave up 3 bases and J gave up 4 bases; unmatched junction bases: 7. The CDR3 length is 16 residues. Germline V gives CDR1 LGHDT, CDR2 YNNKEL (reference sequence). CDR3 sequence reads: CASSQGLAIGADTQYF. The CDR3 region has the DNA TGTGCCAGCAGCCAGGGACTAGCGATTGGGGCAGATACGCAGTATTTT.

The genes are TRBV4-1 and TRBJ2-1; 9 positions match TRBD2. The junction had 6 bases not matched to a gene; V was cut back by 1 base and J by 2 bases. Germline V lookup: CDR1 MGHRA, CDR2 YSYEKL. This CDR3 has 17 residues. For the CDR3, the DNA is TGCGCCAGCAGCCAAGTTCCGGGACTAGCTACCTACAATGAGCAGTTCTTC. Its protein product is CASSQVPGLATYNEQFF.

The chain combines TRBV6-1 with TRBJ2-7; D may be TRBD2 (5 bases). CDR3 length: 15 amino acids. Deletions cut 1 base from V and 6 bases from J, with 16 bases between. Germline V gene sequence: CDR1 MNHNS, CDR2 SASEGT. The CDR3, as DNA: TGTGCCAGCAGTGAAGATCACAGCGGATTTGGCGAGCAGTACTTC. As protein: CASSEDHSGFGEQYF.

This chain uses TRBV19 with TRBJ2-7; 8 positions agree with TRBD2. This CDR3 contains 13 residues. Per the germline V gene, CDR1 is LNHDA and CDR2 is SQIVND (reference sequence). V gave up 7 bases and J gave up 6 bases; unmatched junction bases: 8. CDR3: CASTSGRGLEQYF. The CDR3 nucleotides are TGTGCCAGTACAAGCGGGAGAGGACTCGAGCAGTACTTC.